This TCR beta chain comes out of a study of blood T cell repertoires in COVID-19. V was clipped by 5 bases and J by 1 base, with 9 bases between them. This CDR3 is built from 13 residues. This table comes from immunoSEQ multiplex PCR, and its TCRdb copy is limited to in-frame clones, with some not included. This table holds 100,000 or so clones, just under 85% found once. The chain combines TRBV12-3 or TRBV12-4 with TRBJ2-7; maybe TRBD1 (5 bases). What was sequenced was peripheral blood. This clonotype was obtained from a man between 50 and 59 years old with active or convalescent COVID-19. The CDR3 is CASSTGHSYEQYF. The DNA of the CDR3 is TGTGCCAGCAGTACCGGACATTCCTACGAGCAGTACTTC.